These 22 T cell receptor beta chains were all obtained from the same sample, sequenced in a study of control samples from healthy donors and cancer patients. Repertoires were generated with immunoSEQ multiplex PCR, while TCRdb's copy carries only in-frame clones and drops some. This table has 90,000 or so clones, roughly nine tenths appearing once. The source material was blood. The receptors stem from a woman aged 60-75 years in good health.

This chain connects TRBV9 to TRBJ2-5, with 8 bases aligning to TRBD1. V shed 4 bases and J 4 bases; nucleotides not matched to a gene: 9. CDR3 size: 15 residues. Germline V lookup: CDR1 SGDLS, CDR2 YYNGEE. CDR3 nucleotide sequence: TGTGCCAGCAGCTTTTCAGGGGGCGAGTTAGAGACCCAGTACTTC. This sequence encodes CASSFSGGELETQYF. Based on the CDR3 plus reference TRBV9 and TRBJ2-5, the full variable domain is DSGVTQTPKHLITATGQRVTLRCSPRSGDLSVYWYQQSLDQGLQFLIQYYNGEERAKGNILERFSAQQFPDLHSELNLSSLELGDSALYFCASSFSGGELETQYFGPGTRLLVL.

This chain connects TRBV6-5 to TRBJ1-2; 8 nucleotides agree with TRBD1. CDR1 and CDR2 (germline): MNHEY, SVGAGI. The CDR3 extends over 15 amino acids. V trimming: 2 bases; J trimming: 4 bases; junction bases outside the gene matches: 6. The DNA of the CDR3 is TGTGCCAGCAGTTACCGGGACAGGAGACCCTATGGCTACACCTTC. It specifies CASSYRDRRPYGYTF.

This chain connects TRBV12-1 to TRBJ2-3; whether TRBD2, the table's D call, matches the DNA was not checked. TRBV12-1 has pseudogene status. There are 20 residues in the CDR3. The CDR3 spells CASSFGLAGGNGQGTDTQYF. In DNA, the CDR3 is TGTGCCAGCAGCTTTGGACTAGCGGGAGGAAATGGGCAGGGGACAGATACGCAGTATTTT.

The sample holds one count of this clone. The rearrangement joins TRBV2 to TRBJ2-2; unclear D gene. This CDR3 region has 16 residues. V was cut by 5 bases and J by 1 base, with 14 bases left in between. Germline V gene sequence: CDR1 SNHLY, CDR2 FYNNEI. CDR3 region: CASSPSNGQNTGELFF. Here the CDR3 DNA reads TGTGCCAGCAGTCCTTCTAACGGTCAGAACACCGGGGAGCTGTTTTTT. The whole variable domain, filled in from reference TRBV2 and TRBJ2-2, reads EPEVTQTPSHQVTQMGQEVILRCVPISNHLYFYWYRQILGQKVEFLVSFYNNEISEKSEIFDDQFSVERPDGSNFTLKIRSTKLEDSAMYFCASSPSNGQNTGELFFGEGSRLTVL.

The CDR3 spells CASSFGQNQPQHF. The DNA for the CDR3 is TGTGCCAGCAGCTTCGGACAGAATCAGCCCCAGCATTTT. The J gene is TRBJ1-5, the V gene TRBV7-3, with a weak D call TRBD1 (6 bases). V lost 3 bases and J lost 4, with 7 bases in between. The CDR3 is made up of 13 amino acids. The germline V gene encodes CDR1 SGHTA and CDR2 FQGTGA.

V gene TRBV5-1 combines with J gene TRBJ2-1; D is unresolved. This CDR3 region has 14 residues. Trimming left V 4 bases short and J 4 bases short, with 12 bases between. Germline CDR1 SGHRS, CDR2 YFSETQ. As DNA, the CDR3 is TGCGCCAGCAGCAACGATCCGGTTTACAATGAGCAGTTCTTC. Translated: CASSNDPVYNEQFF.

The chain's CDR3 is CASSGPVEAFF. The CDR3 nucleotides read TGTGCCAGCAGCGGTCCAGTTGAAGCTTTCTTT. The V gene is TRBV5-6, the J gene TRBJ1-1; D unclear. The length of the CDR3 is 11 residues. Between the trimmed V and J ends, which lost 4 bases and 7 bases, there was a span of 8 bases. The V gene's germline CDR1 is SGHDT and CDR2 YYEEEE.

Worth noting for this clone: A much bigger clone sits one base away, suggesting this may be a read error. This chain connects TRBV27 to TRBJ1-4; maybe TRBD1 (5 bases). This CDR3 contains 14 residues. Between the trimmed V and J ends, which lost 5 bases and 8 bases, there was a span of 15 bases. Germline values: CDR1 MNHEY, CDR2 SMNVEV (reference sequence). The CDR3 here is CASSNVGGEEKLFF. CDR3 DNA: TGTGCCAGCAGTAACGTCGGGGGAGAAGAAAAACTGTTTTTT.

The CDR3 loop is CASSYSKAQPAYEQYF. The CDR3, as DNA: TGTGCCAGCAGTTACTCGAAAGCACAGCCTGCCTACGAGCAGTACTTC. The chain is built from TRBV6-5 and TRBJ2-7; D unclear. There are 16 residues in the CDR3. Trimming removed 0 bases at V and 2 bases at J, with 14 bases between. Germline values: CDR1 MNHEY, CDR2 SVGAGI.

V is TRBV7-8 and J is TRBJ1-2; 9 positions agree with TRBD1. V was pared by 5 bases and J by 2 bases, with 6 bases of the junction left unmatched. Per the germline V gene, CDR1 is SGHVS and CDR2 is FQNEAQ. The CDR3 spans 15 residues. This chain's CDR3 is CASSTGTGMNYGYTF. The CDR3 DNA reads TGTGCCAGCAGCACGGGGACAGGGATGAACTATGGCTACACCTTC. Full variable domain (missing parts from reference TRBV7-8 and TRBJ1-2): GAGVSQSPRYKVAKRGQDVALRCDPISGHVSLFWYQQALGQGPEFLTYFQNEAQLDKSGLPSDRFFAERPEGSVSTLKIQRTQQEDSAVYLCASSTGTGMNYGYTFGSGTRLTVV.

The chain employs TRBV11-3 and TRBJ1-1; 8 positions match TRBD1. Germline V gene sequence: CDR1 SGHNT, CDR2 YENEEA. V gave up 0 bases and J gave up 7 bases; unmatched junction bases: 4. This CDR3 is built from 14 residues. CDR3 residues: CASSLDRGQGEAFF. The CDR3 nucleotides read TGTGCCAGCAGCTTAGATCGCGGACAGGGTGAAGCTTTCTTT.

The chain links TRBV3-1 (or the pseudogene TRBV3-2) to TRBJ1-1, with a tentative D call TRBD1 (5 bases). Germline CDR1 reads LGHDT; CDR2 reads YNNKEL (reference sequence). The CDR3 runs 15 residues. Trimming left V 6 bases short and J 0 bases short, with 14 bases between. CDR3 DNA sequence: TGTGCCAGCAGAAAAGCGGGGGGAATGAACACTGAAGCTTTCTTT. This translates into CASRKAGGMNTEAFF.

V usage is TRBV25-1 and J usage is TRBJ1-1, with D tentatively TRBD1 (6 bases). The germline gives CDR1 MGHDK, CDR2 SYGVNS. This CDR3 contains 13 residues. The V end was cut by 8 bases, the J end by 5 bases, with 15 bases between. CDR3 in amino acids: CASVDRLGTEAFF. The CDR3 DNA follows: TGTGCCAGCGTCGACAGGCTGGGGACTGAAGCTTTCTTT.

The chain is built from TRBV9 and TRBJ1-2, with D maybe TRBD1 (5 bases). Germline V gene lookup returns CDR1 SGDLS and CDR2 YYNGEE. V was trimmed by 0 bases and J by 4 bases, leaving 13 bases between them. The CDR3 loop spans 15 amino acids. This chain's CDR3 is CASSVEEGRVYGYTF. CDR3 nucleotide sequence: TGTGCCAGCAGCGTAGAGGAGGGGAGGGTCTATGGCTACACCTTC.

The rearrangement uses TRBV29-1 and TRBJ2-7, with 12 nucleotides matching TRBD1. The CDR3 has 13 residues. Germline CDR1 is SQVTM and CDR2 is ANQGSEA. V shed 7 bases and J 7 bases; nucleotides not matched to a gene: 8. The CDR3 region is CSGSGTGGHEQYF. The CDR3 nucleotides are TGCAGCGGTTCCGGGACAGGGGGCCATGAGCAGTACTTC.

The chain links TRBV7-2 to TRBJ1-5; TRBD1 is a possible D gene (6 bases). This CDR3 is 13 amino acids long. The V gene lost 5 bases and the J gene lost 6 bases, with 11 bases spanning the gap. Germline V gives CDR1 SGHTA, CDR2 FQGNSA. CDR3 amino acids: CASSQTGIQPQHF. DNA of the CDR3: TGTGCCAGCAGCCAGACAGGAATTCAGCCCCAGCATTTT.

This sequence joins TRBV30 and TRBJ1-2; D unresolved. The V and J ends lost 3 bases and 8 bases respectively, with 19 bases between them. Per the germline V gene, CDR1 is GTSNPN and CDR2 is SVGIG (reference sequence). The CDR3 has 14 residues. The CDR3: CAWSSDPLYGGYTF. CDR3 in DNA: TGTGCCTGGAGCAGTGACCCACTCTATGGGGGCTACACCTTC.

The chain links TRBV28 to TRBJ1-5; possible D gene TRBD1, 5 bases. V gave up 3 bases and J gave up 6 bases, with 12 bases separating them. Germline CDR1 reads MDHEN; CDR2 reads SYDVKM. The length of the CDR3 is 14 residues. CDR3 sequence (DNA): TGTGCCAGCAGTTTCGCAGGGAGGAGTCAGCCCCAGCATTTT. Residues: CASSFAGRSQPQHF.

V is TRBV19 and J is TRBJ1-5; possible D gene TRBD1, 5 bases. In germline, CDR1 is LNHDA, CDR2 SQIVND (reference sequence). This CDR3 is built from 14 residues. The germline V and J ends were trimmed by 7 bases and 0 bases, with 10 bases remaining between them. The CDR3 nucleotides are TGTGCCAGTACACAGGAAAATAGCAATCAGCCCCAGCATTTT. The encoded protein is CASTQENSNQPQHF.

The chain employs TRBV11-3 and TRBJ2-7; D possibly corresponds to TRBD2 (6 bases). Per germline, CDR1 SGHNT and CDR2 YENEEA. The germline V and J ends were trimmed by 4 bases and 4 bases, with 11 bases remaining between them. This CDR3 contains 13 residues. The DNA of the CDR3 is TGTGCCAGCAGCTCCCCTCGGGGGTACGAGCAGTACTTC. This gives the protein CASSSPRGYEQYF.

This chain joins TRBV4-1 and TRBJ1-2, with 7 bases matching TRBD1. This CDR3 has 16 amino acids. Germline V gene sequence: CDR1 MGHRA, CDR2 YSYEKL. V gave up 1 base and J gave up 0 bases; unmatched junction bases: 5. The CDR3 nucleotides read TGCGCCAGCAGCCAAGCCGGGACAGAAGCTAACTATGGCTACACCTTC. Encoded protein: CASSQAGTEANYGYTF.

This clone was found once. The chain has TRBV19 and TRBJ2-3, with TRBD2 matching 9 bases. The CDR3 is 19 residues long. Germline V CDR1 and CDR2: LNHDA, SQIVND (reference sequence). Germline trimming cut 2 bases from V and 2 bases from J; bases unmatched to any gene: 14. DNA of the CDR3: TGTGCCAGTAGTATATGGGTAGCGGGGGTCGCCGGGGACACAGATACGCAGTATTTT. This translates into CASSIWVAGVAGDTDTQYF.